Each of the 4 T cell receptor beta chains below was sequenced from the same sample in a study of blood T cell repertoires in COVID-19. Some clones are missing from TCRdb's copy, which holds only in-frame ones; the method was immunoSEQ multiplex PCR. The sample lists 400,000 to 550,000 clones, around 90% occurring once. The sequencing sample was made of PBMCs or T cells enriched from blood (not recorded which). The receptor set was obtained from a young woman with acute COVID-19.

The gene calls are TRBV2 and TRBJ2-7; no clear D gene. The germline CDR1 and CDR2 sequences are SNHLY and FYNNEI. This CDR3 region has 12 residues. The V end lost 6 bases, the J end lost 3 bases, and 9 bases lay between the germline ends. CDR3 coding DNA: TGTGCCAGCAGGGAACTTAGCTACGAGCAGTACTTC. It translates to CASRELSYEQYF.

The chain combines TRBV14 with TRBJ2-7; 7 bases match TRBD2. CDR3 length: 16 residues. Germline CDR1 and CDR2: SGHDN and FVKESK. Germline trimming cut 2 bases from V and 4 bases from J; bases unmatched to any gene: 11. For the CDR3, the DNA is TGTGCCAGCAGCCAACTTGGGGCGGGAGCGGGGTACGAGCAGTACTTC. Its translation is CASSQLGAGAGYEQYF.

The gene calls are TRBV11-2 and TRBJ1-1, with D unclear. This CDR3 has 12 residues. From germline, CDR1 is SGHAT and CDR2 FQNNGV. V lost 5 bases to trimming and J lost 5 bases, with 9 bases between them. Here the CDR3 DNA reads TGTGCCAGCAGCAAGACGGGGACTGAAGCTTTCTTT. It encodes CASSKTGTEAFF.

The genes are TRBV3-1 (or the pseudogene TRBV3-2) and TRBJ2-5; 11 bases line up with TRBD2. The CDR3 has 16 amino acids. The ends lost 0 bases at V and 3 bases at J; junction bases unmatched: 3. Germline lookup yields CDR1 LGHDT and CDR2 YNNKEL (reference sequence). In DNA form, the CDR3 reads TGTGCCAGCAGCCAAGATCTACTAGCGGGGGAAGAGACCCAGTACTTC. The encoded protein is CASSQDLLAGEETQYF.